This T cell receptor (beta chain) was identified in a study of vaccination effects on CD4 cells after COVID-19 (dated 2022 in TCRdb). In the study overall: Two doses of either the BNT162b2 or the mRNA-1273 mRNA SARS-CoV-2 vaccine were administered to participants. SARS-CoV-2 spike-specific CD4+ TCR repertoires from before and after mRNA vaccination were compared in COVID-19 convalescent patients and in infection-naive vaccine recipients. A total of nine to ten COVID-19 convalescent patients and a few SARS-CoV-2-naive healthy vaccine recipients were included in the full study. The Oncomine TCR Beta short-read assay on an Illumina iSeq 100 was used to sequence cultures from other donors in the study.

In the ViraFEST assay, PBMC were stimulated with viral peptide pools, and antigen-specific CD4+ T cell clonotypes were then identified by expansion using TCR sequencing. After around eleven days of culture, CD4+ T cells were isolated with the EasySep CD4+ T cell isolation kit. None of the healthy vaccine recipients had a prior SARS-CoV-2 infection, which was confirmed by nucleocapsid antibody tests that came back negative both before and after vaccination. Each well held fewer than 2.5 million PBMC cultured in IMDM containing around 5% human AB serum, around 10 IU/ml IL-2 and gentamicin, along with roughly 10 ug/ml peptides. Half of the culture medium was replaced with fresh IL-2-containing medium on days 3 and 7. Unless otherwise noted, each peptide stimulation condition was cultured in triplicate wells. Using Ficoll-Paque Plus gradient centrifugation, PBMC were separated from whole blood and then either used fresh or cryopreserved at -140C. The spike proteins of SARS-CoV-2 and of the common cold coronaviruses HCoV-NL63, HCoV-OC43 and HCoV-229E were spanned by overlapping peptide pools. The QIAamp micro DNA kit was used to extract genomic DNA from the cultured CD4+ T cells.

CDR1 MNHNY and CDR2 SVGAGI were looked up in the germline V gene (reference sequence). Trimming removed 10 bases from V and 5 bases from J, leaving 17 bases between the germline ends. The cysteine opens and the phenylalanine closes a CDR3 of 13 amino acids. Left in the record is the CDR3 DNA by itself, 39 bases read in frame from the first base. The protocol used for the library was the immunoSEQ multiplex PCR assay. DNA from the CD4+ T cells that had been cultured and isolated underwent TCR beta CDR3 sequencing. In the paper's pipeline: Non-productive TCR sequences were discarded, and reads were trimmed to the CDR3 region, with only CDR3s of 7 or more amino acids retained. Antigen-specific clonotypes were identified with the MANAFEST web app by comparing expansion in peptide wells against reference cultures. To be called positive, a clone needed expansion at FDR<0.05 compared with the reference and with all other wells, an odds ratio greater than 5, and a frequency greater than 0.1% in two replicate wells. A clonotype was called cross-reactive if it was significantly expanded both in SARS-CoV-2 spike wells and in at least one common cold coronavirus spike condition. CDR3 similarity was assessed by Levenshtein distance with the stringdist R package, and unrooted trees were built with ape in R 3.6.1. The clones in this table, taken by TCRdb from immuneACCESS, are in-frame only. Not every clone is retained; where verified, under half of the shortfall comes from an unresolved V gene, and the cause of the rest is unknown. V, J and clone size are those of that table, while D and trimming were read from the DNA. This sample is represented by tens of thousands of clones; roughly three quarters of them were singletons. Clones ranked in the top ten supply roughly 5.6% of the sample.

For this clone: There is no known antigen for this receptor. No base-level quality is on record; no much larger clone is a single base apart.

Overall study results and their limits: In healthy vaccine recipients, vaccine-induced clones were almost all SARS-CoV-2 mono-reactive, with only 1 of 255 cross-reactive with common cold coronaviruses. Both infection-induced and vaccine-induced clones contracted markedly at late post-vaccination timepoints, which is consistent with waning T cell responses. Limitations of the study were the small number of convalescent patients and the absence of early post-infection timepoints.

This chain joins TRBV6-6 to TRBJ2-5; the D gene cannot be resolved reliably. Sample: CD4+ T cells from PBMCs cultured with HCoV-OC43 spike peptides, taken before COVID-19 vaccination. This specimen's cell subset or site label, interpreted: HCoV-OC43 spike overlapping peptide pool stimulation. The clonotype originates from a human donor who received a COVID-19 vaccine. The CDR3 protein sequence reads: CAIRRVVGETQYF. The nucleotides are TGTGCCATCCGCCGGGTCGTGGGGGAGACCCAGTACTTC.